This T cell receptor (beta chain) was captured in a study of T cell responses to AZD1222 COVID-19 vaccine. TCRdb's copy holds only in-frame clones and misses some; the assay was immunoSEQ multiplex PCR. The data show 110,000 to 150,000 clones, around nine tenths seen once. Study-wide results and caveats: A reported finding is that nearly half of spike-specific TCRs target unmutated variant regions. Donor demographics were predominantly white British with a female majority; clonal diversity may be underestimated.

Notes on this clone: Its antigen remains unknown.

With 2 bases removed from V and 8 bases from J, the gap between germline ends came to 10 bases. CDR3 length equals 13 residues. This chain links TRBV12-3 or TRBV12-4 with TRBJ2-1; D may be TRBD2 (5 bases). The TCR comes from an adult in good health. Specimen: peripheral blood, collected on day 0 of AZD1222 vaccination. The CDR3 loop reads CASSLPGRDEQFF. In DNA, the CDR3 is TGTGCCAGCAGTTTACCGGGAAGGGATGAGCAGTTCTTC.